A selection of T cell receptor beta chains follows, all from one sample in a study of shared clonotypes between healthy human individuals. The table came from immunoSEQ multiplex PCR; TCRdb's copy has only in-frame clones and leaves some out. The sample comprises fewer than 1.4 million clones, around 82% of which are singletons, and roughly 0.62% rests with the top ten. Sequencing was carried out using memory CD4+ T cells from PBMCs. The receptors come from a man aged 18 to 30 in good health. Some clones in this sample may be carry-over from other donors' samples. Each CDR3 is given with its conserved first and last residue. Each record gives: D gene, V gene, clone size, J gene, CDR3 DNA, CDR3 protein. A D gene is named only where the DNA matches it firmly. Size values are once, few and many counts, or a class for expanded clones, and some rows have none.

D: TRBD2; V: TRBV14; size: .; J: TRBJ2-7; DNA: TGTGCCAGCAGCCAAGCCCCCCTGGGGGGGGAGCAGTACTTC; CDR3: CASSQAPLGGEQYF
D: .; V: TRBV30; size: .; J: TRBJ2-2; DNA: TGTGCCTGGAGTGTAGGGGGCGGGACTGGCACCGGGGAGCTGTTTTTT; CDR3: CAWSVGGGTGTGELFF
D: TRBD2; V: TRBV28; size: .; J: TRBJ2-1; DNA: TGTGCCAGCAGTTCCCCGGGAGGCTTGGGGGATGAGCAGTTCTTC; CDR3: CASSSPGGLGDEQFF
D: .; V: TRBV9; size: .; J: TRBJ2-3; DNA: TGTGCCAGCAGCCCCCGAGGGGAGGCAGATACGCAGTATTTT; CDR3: CASSPRGEADTQYF
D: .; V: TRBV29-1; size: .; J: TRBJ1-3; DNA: TGCAGCGTTGAGGGTAACTCTGGAAACACCATATATTTT; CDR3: CSVEGNSGNTIYF
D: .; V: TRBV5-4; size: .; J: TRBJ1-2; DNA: TGTGCCAGCAGCTTGGAGGGAAGTGGCTACACCTTC; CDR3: CASSLEGSGYTF
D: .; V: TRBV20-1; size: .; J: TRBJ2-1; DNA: TGCAGTGCGAGACTCGACAATGAGCAGTTCTTC; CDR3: CSARLDNEQFF
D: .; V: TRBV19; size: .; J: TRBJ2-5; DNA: TGTGCCGCTCACCTAGGGGCGGAGGATCAAGAGACCCAGTACTTC; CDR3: CAAHLGAEDQETQYF
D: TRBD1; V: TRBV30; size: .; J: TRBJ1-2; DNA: TGTGCCTGGAACCCGGAAGGCAGGGGGCACGGCTACACCTTC; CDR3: CAWNPEGRGHGYTF
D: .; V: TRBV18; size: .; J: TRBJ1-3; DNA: TGTGCCAGCACCCTCGGCTCTGGAAACACCATATATTTT; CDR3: CASTLGSGNTIYF
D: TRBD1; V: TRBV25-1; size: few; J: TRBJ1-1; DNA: TGTGCCAGCATTAAACAGGGGGCGCAAACTGAAGCTTTCTTT; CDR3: CASIKQGAQTEAFF
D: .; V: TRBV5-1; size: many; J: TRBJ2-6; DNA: TGCGCCAGCAGCTTCAGGGAGGCTGGGGCCAACGTCCTGACTTTC; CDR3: CASSFREAGANVLTF
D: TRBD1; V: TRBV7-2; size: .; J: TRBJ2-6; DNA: TGTGCCAGCAGCTCCAGGGACAGACCGTCTGGGGCCAACGTCCTGACTTTC; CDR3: CASSSRDRPSGANVLTF
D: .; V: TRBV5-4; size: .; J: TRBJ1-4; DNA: TGTGCCAGCAGCTTGTGGGGGGGTAATGAAAAACTGTTTTTT; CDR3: CASSLWGGNEKLFF
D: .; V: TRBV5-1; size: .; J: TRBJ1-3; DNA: TGCGCCAGCAGCACGGGAATCTCTGGAAACACCATATATTTT; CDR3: CASSTGISGNTIYF
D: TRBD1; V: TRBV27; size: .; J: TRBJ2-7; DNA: TGTGCCAGCAGCATCAGGGGGCTTGCGTACGAGCAGTACTTC; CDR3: CASSIRGLAYEQYF
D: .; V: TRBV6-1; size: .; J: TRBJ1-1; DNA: TGTGCCAGCAGTGTCCGGGGCCTAACGTTGGGAGCTTTCTTT; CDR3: CASSVRGLTLGAFF
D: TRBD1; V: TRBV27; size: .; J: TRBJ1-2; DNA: TGTGCCAGCAGGCGGACCGGGACAGGGAACGGCTACACCTTC; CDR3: CASRRTGTGNGYTF
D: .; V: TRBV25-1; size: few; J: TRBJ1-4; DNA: TGTGCCAGCAGTGCGGGGCAGGGGGAAAAACTGTTTTTT; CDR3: CASSAGQGEKLFF
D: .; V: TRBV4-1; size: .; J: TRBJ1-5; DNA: TGCGCCAGCAGCCAAGCTGGCGGGATCCTGGCAACAGCACTTCAGCCCCAGCATTTT; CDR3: CASSQAGGILATALQPQHF
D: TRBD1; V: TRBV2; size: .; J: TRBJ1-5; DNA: TGTGCCAGCAGGAGGACAGGGGGGAATAGCAATCAGCCCCAGCATTTT; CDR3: CASRRTGGNSNQPQHF
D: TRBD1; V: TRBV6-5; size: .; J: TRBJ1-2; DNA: TGTGCCAGCAGGTCCTGGACAGGGTTGTCCTATGGCTACACCTTC; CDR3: CASRSWTGLSYGYTF
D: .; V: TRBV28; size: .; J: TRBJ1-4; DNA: TGTGCCAGCCGGAGACCTGGTAATGAAAAACTGTTTTTT; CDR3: CASRRPGNEKLFF
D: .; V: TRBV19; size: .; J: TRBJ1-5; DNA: TGTGCCAGTAGTACGAGAGTGGGTACGAGCAATCAGCCCCAGCATTTT; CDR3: CASSTRVGTSNQPQHF
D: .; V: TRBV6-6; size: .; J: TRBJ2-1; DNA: TGTGCCAGCAATCAGGGCTACAATGAGCAGTTCTTC; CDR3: CASNQGYNEQFF
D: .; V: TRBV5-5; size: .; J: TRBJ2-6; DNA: TGTGCCAGCGGCGTAAACTCTGGGGCCAACGTCCTGACTTTC; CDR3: CASGVNSGANVLTF
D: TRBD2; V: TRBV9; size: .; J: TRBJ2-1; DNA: TGTGCCAGCAAGAGCGGGAGGACGTACAATGAGCAGTTCTTC; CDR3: CASKSGRTYNEQFF
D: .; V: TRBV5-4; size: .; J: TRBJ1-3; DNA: TGTGCCAGCAACTTCTGGGGAGCAGGAAACACCATATATTTT; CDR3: CASNFWGAGNTIYF
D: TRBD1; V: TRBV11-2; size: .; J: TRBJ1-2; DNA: TGTGCCAGCAGCTGGACAGGACTAGGCTACACCTTC; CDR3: CASSWTGLGYTF
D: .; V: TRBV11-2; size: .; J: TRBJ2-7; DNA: TGTGCCAGCAGCTTAGACAGGGGAACCCACGAGCAGTACTTC; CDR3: CASSLDRGTHEQYF
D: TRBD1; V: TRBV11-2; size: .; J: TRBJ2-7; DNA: TGTGCCAGCAGTAATCCGGGACAGGGGAGCACCTACGAGCAGTACTTC; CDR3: CASSNPGQGSTYEQYF
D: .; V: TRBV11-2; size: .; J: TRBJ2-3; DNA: TGTGCCAGCAGCTACCACCCCACAGGGTCAGATACGCAGTATTTT; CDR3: CASSYHPTGSDTQYF
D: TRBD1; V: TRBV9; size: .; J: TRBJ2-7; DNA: TGTGCCAGCAGCGCCGGGGACAGGCCCTTCTACGAGCAGTACTTC; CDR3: CASSAGDRPFYEQYF
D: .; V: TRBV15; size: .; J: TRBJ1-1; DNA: TGTGCCACCAGCAGAGATTACGTCACTGAAGCTTTCTTT; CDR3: CATSRDYVTEAFF
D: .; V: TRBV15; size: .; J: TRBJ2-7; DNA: TGTGCCACCAGCAGAGGGGAACGGGCGGCCTCCTACGAGCAGTACTTC; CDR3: CATSRGERAASYEQYF
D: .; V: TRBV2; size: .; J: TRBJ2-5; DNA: TGTGCCAGCAGTGAATCGGGTATTCGCAGGGTTCGAGAGACCCAGTACTTC; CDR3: CASSESGIRRVRETQYF
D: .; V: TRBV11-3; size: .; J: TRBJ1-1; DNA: TGTGCCAGCAGCTTAGGGGGCAGGGCGAACATGAACACTGAAGCTTTCTTT; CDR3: CASSLGGRANMNTEAFF
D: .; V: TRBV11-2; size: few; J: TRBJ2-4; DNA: TGTGCCAGCAGCCCCTATTCTTGGGGGGAGTCTGCCAAAAACATTCAGTACTTC; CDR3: CASSPYSWGESAKNIQYF
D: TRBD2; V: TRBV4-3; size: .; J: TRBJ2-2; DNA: TGCGCCAGCAGCCGCTCGTTGGCGGGAGCAGTCGCCGGGGAGCTGTTTTTT; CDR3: CASSRSLAGAVAGELFF
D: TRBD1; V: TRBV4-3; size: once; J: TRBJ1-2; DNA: TGCGCCAGCAGCCAAGAAGAAGTGGGGGGACAGGGCTTGGGCTACACCTTC; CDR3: CASSQEEVGGQGLGYTF
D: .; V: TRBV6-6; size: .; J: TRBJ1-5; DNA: TGTGCCAGCAGCCTAACGGCCGGGAATCAGCCCCAGCATTTT; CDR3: CASSLTAGNQPQHF
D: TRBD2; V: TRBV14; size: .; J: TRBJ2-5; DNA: TGTGCCAGCAGCCAAGCCCCTAGCGGGAGGGGGAGATACCAAGAGACCCAGTACTTC; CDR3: CASSQAPSGRGRYQETQYF
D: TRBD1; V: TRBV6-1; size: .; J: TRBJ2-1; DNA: TGTGCCAGCAGTGAATTCCCCCACAGGGGAGAGCAGTTCTTC; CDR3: CASSEFPHRGEQFF
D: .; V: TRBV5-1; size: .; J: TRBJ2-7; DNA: TGCGCCAGCAGCTTGGAGGTCGGGGGTAGCTCCTACGAGCAGTACTTC; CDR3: CASSLEVGGSSYEQYF
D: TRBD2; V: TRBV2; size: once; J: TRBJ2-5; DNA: TGTGCCAGCAGTGAAGCGGCGGGAGGGCAAGAGACCCAGTACTTC; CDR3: CASSEAAGGQETQYF
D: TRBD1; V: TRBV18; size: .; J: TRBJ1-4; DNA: TGTGCCAGCCTACCGGACAGGGGGGCAGGAGGAAAACTGTTTTTT; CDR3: CASLPDRGAGGKLFF
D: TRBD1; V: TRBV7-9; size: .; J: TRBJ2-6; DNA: TGTGCCAGCAGCTTTACAGGGGCCGGGGCCAACGTCCTGACTTTC; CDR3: CASSFTGAGANVLTF
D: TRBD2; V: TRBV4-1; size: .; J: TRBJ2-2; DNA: TGCGCCAGCAGCCCAGGGAGGGCGGTGAGAAACACCGGGGAGCTGTTTTTT; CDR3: CASSPGRAVRNTGELFF
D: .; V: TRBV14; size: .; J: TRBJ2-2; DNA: TGTGCCAGCAGCCCGGTGAACCACCGGGAGAGAAACACCGGGGAGCTGTTTTTT; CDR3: CASSPVNHRERNTGELFF
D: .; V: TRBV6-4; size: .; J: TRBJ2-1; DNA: TGTGCCAGCAGTGACTGGGGGGCGCGGGAGCAGTTCTTC; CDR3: CASSDWGAREQFF
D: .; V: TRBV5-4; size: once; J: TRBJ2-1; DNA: TGTGCCAGCAGCTTTGGTTCTAGCGATTACAATGAGCAGTTCTTC; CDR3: CASSFGSSDYNEQFF
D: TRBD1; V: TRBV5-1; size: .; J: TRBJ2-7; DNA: TGCGCCAGCAGCCCTCGACAGGGGACCTCCTACGAGCAGTACTTC; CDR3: CASSPRQGTSYEQYF
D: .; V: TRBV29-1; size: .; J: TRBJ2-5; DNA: TGCAGCGTAGGACAGTCCGTTCAAGAGACCCAGTACTTC; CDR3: CSVGQSVQETQYF
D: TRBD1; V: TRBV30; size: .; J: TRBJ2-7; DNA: TGTGCCTGGAGGGGACAGCACTCCTACGAGCAGTACTTC; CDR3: CAWRGQHSYEQYF
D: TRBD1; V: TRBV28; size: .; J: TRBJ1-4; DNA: TGTGCCAGCACAACGACAGGGAGCACTAATGAAAAACTGTTTTTT; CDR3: CASTTTGSTNEKLFF
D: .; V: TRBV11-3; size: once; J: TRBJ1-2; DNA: TGTGCCAGCAGCCTGGGGCAGGGACGAAGCTACACCTTC; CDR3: CASSLGQGRSYTF